This record concerns one T cell receptor beta chain sequence. Its antigen is unknown. V was trimmed by 1 base and J by 8 bases, leaving 12 bases between them. Per the germline V gene, CDR1 is KGHSH and CDR2 is LQKENI. The CDR3 loop spans 15 amino acids. The data are from a study of vaccination and CD4 T cells after COVID-19. The Oncomine TCR Beta short-read assay generated sequence data from the DNA of cultured CD4+ T cells. Cultured CD4+ T cells were the source of extracted genomic DNA. One entry per CDR3 protein, called by TCRdb with MiXCR from the PCR reads. Found here are nearly 9,500 distinct CDR3 sequences, 25% to 40% of them singletons; the top ten hold roughly 22%. This sample's treatment: approximately 9-day PBMC culture with coronavirus spike peptide pools or control peptides (ViraFEST assay). Before the COVID-19 pandemic (2011-2018), CD4+ T cells were obtained from the unexposed donor.

The rearrangement joins TRBV18 to TRBJ1-6, with D maybe TRBD1 (6 bases). The TCR comes from a human donor in good health. Material for sequencing was CD4+ T cells from blood, cultured in vitro. The chain's CDR3 is CASSPRAGVDSPLHF. In nucleotides, the CDR3 is TGTGCCAGCTCACCACGGGCAGGGGTGGATTCACCCCTCCACTTT.